This TCR beta chain was sequenced during a study of shared clonotypes between healthy human individuals (dated by TCRdb to between 2020 and 2021). Study-level background: The cohort comprised two women and a few men aged 18 to 49 years. For each donor, three plates each were used for CD4 naive and CD4 memory, two plates were used for CD8 naive, and one plate was used for CD8 memory. To estimate repertoire size and how much clonotype sharing occurs between individuals, the study deeply sequenced the blood TCR repertoires of a handful of healthy adults. Libraries were prepared and TCR repertoires were sequenced by different laboratories using diverse techniques, in order to increase sequencing depth and limit assay-specific biases. Per donor, leukapheresis produced somewhere between about 0.94 and 10 billion PBMCs.

V sheds 2 bases and J sheds 8 bases, leaving 15 bases between their ends. CDR1 is given as MNHEY and CDR2 as SVGAGI, both from the germline V gene. Including the terminal cysteine and phenylalanine, the CDR3 comprises 14 residues. Only the CDR3 portion is preserved as DNA: 42 bases, with reading frame beginning at the first base. Worth noting for this clone: Its recognized antigen is unknown. No clone much larger than this one lies a single base away; base qualities are absent.

Using the deep immunoSEQ assay, multiplex PCR amplified TCR CDR3 regions from genomic DNA. Extracted genomic DNA from each cell subset was spread evenly across all wells of several immunoSEQ 96-well plates, with each plate serving as a replicate. For sorted subsets, each replicate PCR was loaded with 200 ng genomic DNA, equivalent to about 30,000 T cell genomes. The purified libraries were quantified using a Qubit 3.0 fluorometer, sized with a Bioanalyzer 2100, and then quantified again using the KAPA Library Quantification kit. A separate single-read 150-cycle Illumina NextSeq 550 flow cell was used to sequence each immunoSEQ 96-well plate. The study's own analysis went as follows. Because the immunoSEQ output held only junctional sequences and lacked quality scores, the filtering could not match the filtering applied to full-length reads. To assign V/J genes and CDR3, sequences were annotated using PyIR, a Python wrapper for IgBLAST v1.9, with IMGT germline references. Reads with weak V/J assignments (E-value above 1e-6), missing CDR3, stop codons, out-of-frame junctions, or ambiguous translated residues were removed. V3J clonotypes were defined as sequences sharing the same inferred V gene, J gene, and CDR3 amino acid sequence. The percentage overlap between two repertoires was calculated by dividing the number of shared unique clonotypes by the size of the smaller repertoire. RTK rarefaction, the Chao1 estimator, and Recon v2.1 estimates of unobserved clonotypes were used to assess repertoire richness. For all TCRbeta clonotypes obtained by the gDNA method from several donors, generation probabilities were computed with OLGA. Sourced from immuneACCESS, this table was stored by TCRdb with only in-frame sequences that have V and J called. A share of the clones is absent; for the studies checked, an unresolved V gene accounts for under half, and the remainder has no known explanation. V and J calls plus clone size are reproduced from that table; the DNA served to infer D and trimming. This sample lists about 2.4 million clones; 93% were detected once. The ten biggest clones cover about 0.39% of the sample.

Results and caveats for the whole study, not just this receptor: Roughly 5.2% of naive CD4, 3.5% of naive CD8, about 2.5% of memory CD4, and 0.35% to 0.4% of memory CD8 clonotypes were shared across a handful of donors. The genetic and exposure-history diversity represented was limited by the small number of donors. Incomplete sequencing was indicated by rarefaction of sorted-subset datasets, despite the large sequencing depth. Naive subsets generally had larger estimated clonotype richness than memory subsets. Based on pairwise subsampling, the degree of clonotype sharing among donors was expected to be affected by sequencing depth. Only blood was sampled, and tissue TCR repertoires likely differ from those in blood. Compared with non-shared clonotypes, the clonotypes found in all four sorted-subset donors had higher generation probabilities.

Healthy HIV-negative adults with no recently reported acute infections or vaccinations were included as donors. All donors were Caucasian adults living in Nashville, Tennessee, USA. CD4+ T cells were enriched through magnetic negative selection, after which naive cells were positively selected on CD45RA and the remaining negative fraction served as the memory subset. Blood was obtained by leukapheresis, after which PBMCs were separated by Ficoll-Histopaque density gradient centrifugation and cryopreserved in liquid nitrogen vapor phase. Purity and quantity of every magnetically sorted T cell population were checked by analytical flow cytometry. From each sorted fraction, genomic DNA was isolated and quantified by UV absorbance on a Nanodrop 2000c.

The chain employs TRBV6-5 and TRBJ1-2; possibly the D gene is TRBD1, per 5 matching bases. The sample taken for sequencing was naive CD4+ T cells from PBMCs. What this sample's cell subset or site label stands for: CD45RA+ positively selected. The TCR originated in a man aged 18 to 29 in good health. Some clones in this sample may be carry-over from other donors' samples. The CDR3 region reads CASSYLGAIGGYTF. The DNA sequence is TGTGCCAGCAGTTACCTTGGGGCAATCGGCGGCTACACCTTC.